The 10 T cell receptor beta chains below come from one sample, sequenced in a study of cytomegalovirus exposure and HLA in healthy donors. TCRdb's copy holds only in-frame clones and misses some; the assay was immunoSEQ multiplex PCR. The table lists 200,000 or so clones, around 84% of them singletons. Sequences were obtained from PBMCs. These receptors all stem from a man younger than 30 in good health and CMV-seropositive.

Details on this clone: The same CDR3 is also encoded by other DNA sequences in this sample. The rearrangement uses TRBV14 and TRBJ2-7; D is undetermined. This CDR3 has 13 amino acids. The V and J ends lost 0 bases and 0 bases respectively, with 3 bases between them. CDR1 is SGHDN, CDR2 FVKESK, per germline. The CDR3 is CASSQDLSYEQYF. As DNA, the CDR3 is TGTGCCAGCAGCCAAGACCTCTCCTACGAGCAGTACTTC.

J is TRBJ2-7 and V is TRBV27, with D possibly TRBD1 on 5 matching bases. The CDR3 consists of 14 residues. The germline CDR1 and CDR2 sequences are MNHEY and SMNVEV (reference sequence). The V gene lost 4 bases and the J gene lost 0 bases, with 10 bases spanning the gap. Here the CDR3 DNA reads TGTGCCAGCAGTTCGATAGACAGCTCCTACGAGCAGTACTTC. The encoded protein is CASSSIDSSYEQYF.

The V and J genes are TRBV9 and TRBJ2-5; no clear D. The CDR3 runs 15 residues. Germline CDR1 and CDR2: SGDLS and YYNGEE. V lost 3 bases, J lost 4 bases, and 16 bases lay in between. The CDR3 loop is CASSERGNGRETQYF. CDR3 nucleotide sequence: TGTGCCAGCAGCGAGCGAGGTAACGGCCGAGAGACCCAGTACTTC.

J is TRBJ2-3 and V is TRBV7-3; the match to TRBD2 covers 8 bases. The CDR3 covers 15 residues. V lost 4 bases to trimming and J lost 1 base; unmatched junction nucleotides: 4. Germline CDR1 and CDR2: SGHTA and FQGTGA. The DNA of the CDR3 is TGTGCCAGCAGCTCTAGCGGGCTAGGCACAGATACGCAGTATTTT. Amino acids: CASSSSGLGTDTQYF.

The rearrangement uses TRBV27 and TRBJ2-1; 11 bases are shared with TRBD1. The CDR3 has 14 amino acids. The V and J ends lost 6 bases and 8 bases, in that order; junction bases with no gene match: 6. Germline CDR1 reads MNHEY; CDR2 reads SMNVEV (reference sequence). This chain's CDR3 is CASSRDRGLDEQFF. The CDR3, as DNA: TGTGCCAGCAGCCGGGACAGGGGGTTGGATGAGCAGTTCTTC.

The rearrangement uses TRBV9 and TRBJ1-2, with 7 bases fitting TRBD1. CDR1 is SGDLS and CDR2 is YYNGEE in the germline V gene. V dropped 3 bases and J dropped 9; count of bases not matched to a gene: 11. This CDR3 comprises 14 residues. The CDR3 nucleotides read TGTGCCAGCAGCGCGAGACAGGGATCTATGAGCTACACCTTC. It translates to CASSARQGSMSYTF.

The rearrangement links TRBV11-2 to TRBJ1-4, with 9 bases lining up with TRBD1. CDR3 length: 15 amino acids. Germline trimming cut 5 bases from V and 6 bases from J; bases unmatched to any gene: 7. From germline, CDR1 is SGHAT and CDR2 FQNNGV. The CDR3 nucleotides read TGTGCCAGCAGCCCTACAGGGGGCATTGATGAAAAACTGTTTTTT. Residues: CASSPTGGIDEKLFF.

The J gene is TRBJ2-7, the V gene TRBV30; 13 nucleotides line up with TRBD2. V lost 3 bases and J lost 4; bases outside the gene matches: 6. From germline, CDR1 is GTSNPN and CDR2 SVGIG (reference sequence). The CDR3 length is 15 residues. The CDR3 sequence: CAWRLAGGKGYEQYF. As DNA, the CDR3 is TGTGCCTGGAGACTAGCGGGAGGGAAAGGGTACGAGCAGTACTTC.

This clone was counted between two and nine times. The chain is built from TRBV4-3 and TRBJ1-2; D is perhaps TRBD1 (5 bases). V was cut by 0 bases and J by 6 bases, with 11 bases left in between. This CDR3 spans 14 amino acids. Germline assignment: CDR1 LGHNA and CDR2 YSLEER. Written as DNA, the CDR3 is TGCGCCAGCAGCCAAGATCTTGACAGAGATGGCTACACCTTC. Translation gives CASSQDLDRDGYTF.

The chain recombines TRBV2 with TRBJ1-2; D might be TRBD1 (5 bases). The CDR3 consists of 14 residues. In germline, CDR1 is SNHLY, CDR2 FYNNEI. V was cut by 3 bases and J by 8 bases, with 16 bases left in between. The CDR3 sequence is CASSEGDSTMGYTF. For the CDR3, the DNA is TGTGCCAGCAGTGAGGGTGACAGTACAATGGGCTACACCTTC. The entire variable domain, with the rest obtained from reference TRBV2 and TRBJ1-2, is as follows: EPEVTQTPSHQVTQMGQEVILRCVPISNHLYFYWYRQILGQKVEFLVSFYNNEISEKSEIFDDQFSVERPDGSNFTLKIRSTKLEDSAMYFCASSEGDSTMGYTFGSGTRLTVV.